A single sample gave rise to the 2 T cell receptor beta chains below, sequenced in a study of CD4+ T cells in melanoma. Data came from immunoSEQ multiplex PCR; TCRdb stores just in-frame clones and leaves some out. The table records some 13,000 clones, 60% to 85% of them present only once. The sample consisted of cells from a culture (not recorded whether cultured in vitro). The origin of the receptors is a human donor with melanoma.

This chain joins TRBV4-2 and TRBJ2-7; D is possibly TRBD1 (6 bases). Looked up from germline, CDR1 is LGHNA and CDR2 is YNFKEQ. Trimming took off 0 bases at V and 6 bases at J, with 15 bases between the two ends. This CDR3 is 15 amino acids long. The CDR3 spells CASSQEGQIRAEQYF. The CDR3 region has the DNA TGTGCCAGCAGCCAAGAAGGACAGATCAGGGCCGAGCAGTACTTC.

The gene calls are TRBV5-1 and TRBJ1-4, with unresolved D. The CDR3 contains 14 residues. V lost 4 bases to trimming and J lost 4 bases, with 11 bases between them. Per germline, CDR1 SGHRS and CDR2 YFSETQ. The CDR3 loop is CASSPTPVNEKLFF. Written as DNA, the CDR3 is TGCGCCAGCAGCCCGACACCTGTTAATGAAAAACTGTTTTTT.